This TCR beta chain was observed in a study of spatial heterogeneity in lung cancer. The study's findings and limits: Ubiquitous expanded tumor TCRs surfaced in blood more at resection than they did at follow-up.

Sample time point: sample taken at primary tumor resection. Whole RNA, which was extracted from tumor, nontumor lung tissue or frozen PBMC, was sequenced without any cell sorting. This clonotype appeared many times. Its cognate antigen is unknown. The study tagged each TCR cDNA molecule with a unique molecular identifier. TCRdb re-analysed the 5' RACE reads in MiXCR, keeping a single row per CDR3 protein. The sample includes more than 20,000 distinct CDR3 sequences, roughly 13% of them seen just once. This clonotype was sampled from a female donor with early-stage non-small cell lung cancer. Specimen: PBMCs, collected at surgery.

The CDR3, as DNA: TGCGCCAGCAGCTTGCCGCCTCAAGAGACCCAGTACTTC. This codes for CASSLPPQETQYF. The chain uses TRBV5-1 and TRBJ2-5, with D unclear. The V gene's germline CDR1 is SGHRS and CDR2 YFSETQ. The ends were cut back, 1 base at V and 2 bases at J, with 6 bases in the middle. CDR3 size: 13 residues.